This T cell receptor (beta chain) was captured by sequencing in a study of T-cell memory formation after mild COVID-19. This clonotype was picked up a small number of times. V shed 3 bases and J shed 0 bases, with 9 bases lying between them. The V gene's germline CDR1 is SEHNR and CDR2 FQNEAQ (reference sequence). This CDR3 has 14 amino acids. TCRdb processed the 5' RACE reads anew with MiXCR; each CDR3 protein has one entry. Among 190,000 or so distinct CDR3 sequences listed, 20% to 25% were seen once. The source of this sequence is an adult woman who had mild COVID-19 (a few samples of this study predate the infection). Cell type and time point are not known. V usage is TRBV7-9 and J usage is TRBJ2-7; D uncertain. Material for sequencing was PBMCs or a T cell subset sorted from them (not recorded which). This chain's CDR3 is CASSLLADSYEQYF. As DNA, the CDR3 is TGTGCCAGCAGCTTGTTGGCGGACTCCTACGAGCAGTACTTC.